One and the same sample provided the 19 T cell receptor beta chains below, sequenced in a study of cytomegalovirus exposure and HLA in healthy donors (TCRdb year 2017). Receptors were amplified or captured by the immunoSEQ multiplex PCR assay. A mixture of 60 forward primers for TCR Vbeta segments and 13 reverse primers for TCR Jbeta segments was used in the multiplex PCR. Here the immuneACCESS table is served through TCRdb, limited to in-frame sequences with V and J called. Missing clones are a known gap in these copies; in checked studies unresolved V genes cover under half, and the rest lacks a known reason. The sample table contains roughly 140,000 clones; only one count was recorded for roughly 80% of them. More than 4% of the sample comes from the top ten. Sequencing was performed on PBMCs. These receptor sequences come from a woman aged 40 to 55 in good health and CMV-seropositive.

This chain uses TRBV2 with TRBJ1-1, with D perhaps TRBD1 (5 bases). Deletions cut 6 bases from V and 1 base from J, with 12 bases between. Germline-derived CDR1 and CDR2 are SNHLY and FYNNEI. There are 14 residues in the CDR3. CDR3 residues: CASRAQAPNTEAFF. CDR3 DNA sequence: TGTGCCAGCAGAGCACAGGCCCCGAACACTGAAGCTTTCTTT.

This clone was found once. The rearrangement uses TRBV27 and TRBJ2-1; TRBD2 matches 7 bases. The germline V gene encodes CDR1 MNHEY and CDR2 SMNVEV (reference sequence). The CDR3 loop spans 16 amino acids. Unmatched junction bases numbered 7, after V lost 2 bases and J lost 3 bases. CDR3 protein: CASSLNLGGFYNEQFF. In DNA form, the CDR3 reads TGTGCCAGCAGTTTAAACTTGGGGGGGTTCTACAATGAGCAGTTCTTC.

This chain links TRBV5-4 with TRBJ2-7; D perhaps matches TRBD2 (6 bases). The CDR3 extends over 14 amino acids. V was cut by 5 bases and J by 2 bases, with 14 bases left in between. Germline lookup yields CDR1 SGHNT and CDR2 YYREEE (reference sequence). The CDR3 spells CASSRESGAYEQYF. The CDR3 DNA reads TGTGCCAGCAGTAGAGAGTCGGGGGCCTACGAGCAGTACTTC.

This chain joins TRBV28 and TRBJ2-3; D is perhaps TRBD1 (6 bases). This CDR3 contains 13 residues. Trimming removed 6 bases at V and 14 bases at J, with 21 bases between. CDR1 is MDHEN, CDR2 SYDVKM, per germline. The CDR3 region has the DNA TGTGCCAGCAGCTACTTCGGGACATCCGATCTGTATTTT. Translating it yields CASSYFGTSDLYF.

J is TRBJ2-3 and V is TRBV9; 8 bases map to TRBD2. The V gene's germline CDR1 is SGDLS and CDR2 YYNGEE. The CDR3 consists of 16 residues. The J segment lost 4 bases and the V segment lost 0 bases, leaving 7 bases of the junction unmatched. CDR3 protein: CASSVALTGGPDTQYF. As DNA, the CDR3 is TGTGCCAGCAGCGTAGCTTTAACGGGAGGGCCAGATACGCAGTATTTT.

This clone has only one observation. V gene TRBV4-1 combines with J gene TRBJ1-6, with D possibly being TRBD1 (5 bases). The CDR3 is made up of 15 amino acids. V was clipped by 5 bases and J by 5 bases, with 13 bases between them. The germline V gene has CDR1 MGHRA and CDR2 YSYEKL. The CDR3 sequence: CASSIGQQNNSPLHF. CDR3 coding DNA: TGCGCCAGCAGCATAGGACAACAAAATAATTCACCCCTCCACTTT.

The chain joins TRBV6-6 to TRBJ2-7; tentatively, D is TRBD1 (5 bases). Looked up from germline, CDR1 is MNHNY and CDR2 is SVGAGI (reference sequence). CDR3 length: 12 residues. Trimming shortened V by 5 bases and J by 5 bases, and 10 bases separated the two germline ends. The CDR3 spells CASSRPGNEQYF. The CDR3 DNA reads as TGTGCCAGCAGTCGACCAGGGAACGAGCAGTACTTC.

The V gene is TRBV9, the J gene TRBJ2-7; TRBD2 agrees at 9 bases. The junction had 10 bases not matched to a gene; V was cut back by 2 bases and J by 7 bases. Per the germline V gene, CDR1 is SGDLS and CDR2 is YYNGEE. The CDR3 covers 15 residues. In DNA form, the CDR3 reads TGTGCCAGCAGCGTCTCTGCGGGAGGGGCGGAAGAGCAGTACTTC. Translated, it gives CASSVSAGGAEEQYF.

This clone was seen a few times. CDR3 coding DNA: TGTGCCAGTAGTACCATACACAGGGGGCCGGGCACTGAAGCTTTCTTT. Translation: CASSTIHRGPGTEAFF. The rearrangement joins TRBV19 to TRBJ1-1, with 9 bases identical to TRBD1. The CDR3 contains 16 residues. Germline trimming cut 4 bases from V and 4 bases from J; bases unmatched to any gene: 10. Per germline, CDR1 LNHDA and CDR2 SQIVND (reference sequence).

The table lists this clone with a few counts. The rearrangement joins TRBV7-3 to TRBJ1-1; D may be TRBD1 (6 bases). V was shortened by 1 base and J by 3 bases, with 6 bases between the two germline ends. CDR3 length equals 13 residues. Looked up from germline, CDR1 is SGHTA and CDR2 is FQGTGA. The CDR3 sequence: CASSLKGDTEAFF. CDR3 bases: TGTGCCAGCAGCTTAAAGGGGGACACTGAAGCTTTCTTT.

CDR3 in DNA: TGTGCCAGCAGCTTGGAGGCGACAGGGGGCGTTGAAAAACTGTTTTTT. This encodes CASSLEATGGVEKLFF. The rearrangement links TRBV5-4 to TRBJ1-4; TRBD1 agrees at 10 bases. The germline V gene has CDR1 SGHNT and CDR2 YYREEE (reference sequence). The V segment lost 0 bases and the J segment 7 bases; nucleotides outside the gene matches: 6. The CDR3 has 16 amino acids.

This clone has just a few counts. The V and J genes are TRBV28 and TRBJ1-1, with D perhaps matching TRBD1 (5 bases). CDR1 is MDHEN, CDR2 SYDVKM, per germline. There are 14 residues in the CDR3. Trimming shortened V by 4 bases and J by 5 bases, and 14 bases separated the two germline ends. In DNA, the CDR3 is TGTGCCAGCAGTTCGGGGGTCGTTGGAACTGAAGCTTTCTTT. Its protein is CASSSGVVGTEAFF.

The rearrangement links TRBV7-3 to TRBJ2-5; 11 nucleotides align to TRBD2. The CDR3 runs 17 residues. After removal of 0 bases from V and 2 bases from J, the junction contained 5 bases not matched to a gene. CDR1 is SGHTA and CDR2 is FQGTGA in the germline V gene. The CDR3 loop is CASSLTGTSGGQETQYF. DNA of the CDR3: TGTGCCAGCAGCTTAACTGGCACTAGCGGGGGTCAAGAGACCCAGTACTTC.

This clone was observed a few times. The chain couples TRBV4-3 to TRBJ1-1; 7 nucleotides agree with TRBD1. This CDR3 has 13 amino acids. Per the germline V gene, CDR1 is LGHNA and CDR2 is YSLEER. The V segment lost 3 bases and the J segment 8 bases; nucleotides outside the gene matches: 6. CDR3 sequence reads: CASSQFTGEEAFF. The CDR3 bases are TGCGCCAGCAGCCAGTTCACAGGGGAGGAAGCTTTCTTT.

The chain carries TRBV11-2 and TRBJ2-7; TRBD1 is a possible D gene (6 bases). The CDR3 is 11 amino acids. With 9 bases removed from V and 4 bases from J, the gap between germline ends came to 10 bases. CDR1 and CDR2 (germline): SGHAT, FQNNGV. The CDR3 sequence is CASLTGYEQYF. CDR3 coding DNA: TGTGCCAGTCTAACAGGGTACGAGCAGTACTTC.

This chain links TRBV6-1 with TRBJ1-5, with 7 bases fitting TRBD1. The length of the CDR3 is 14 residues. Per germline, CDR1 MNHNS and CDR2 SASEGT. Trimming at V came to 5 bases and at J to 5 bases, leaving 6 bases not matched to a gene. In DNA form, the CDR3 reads TGTGCCAGCAGTAGAGACAGGGTGGATCAGCCCCAGCATTTT. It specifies CASSRDRVDQPQHF.

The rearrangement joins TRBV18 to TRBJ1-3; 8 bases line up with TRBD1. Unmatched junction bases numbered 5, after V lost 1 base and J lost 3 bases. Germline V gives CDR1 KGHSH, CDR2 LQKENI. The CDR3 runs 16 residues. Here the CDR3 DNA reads TGTGCCAGCTCACCACGGACAGGGCAAAGTGGAAACACCATATATTTT. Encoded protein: CASSPRTGQSGNTIYF.

Here the CDR3 DNA reads TGTGCCAGCTCACCACGAAGTCCACCGGGACAGGGCTATAGCAATCAGCCCCAGCATTTT. Residues: CASSPRSPPGQGYSNQPQHF. The chain links TRBV18 to TRBJ1-5; TRBD1 matches at 9 bases. J lost 0 bases, V lost 1 base, and 13 bases had no gene match. The length of the CDR3 is 20 residues. Germline values: CDR1 KGHSH, CDR2 LQKENI.

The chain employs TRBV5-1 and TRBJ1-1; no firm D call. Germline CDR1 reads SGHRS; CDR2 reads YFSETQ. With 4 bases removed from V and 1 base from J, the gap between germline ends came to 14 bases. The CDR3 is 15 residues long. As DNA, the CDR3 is TGCGCCAGCAGCGCGGCCGGCGCGGCGAACACTGAAGCTTTCTTT. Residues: CASSAAGAANTEAFF.